This TCR beta chain originates from a study of blood T cell repertoires in COVID-19. Study overall: Donors in the United States, Italy and Spain gave samples during acute or convalescent COVID-19. In each case, the material was cDNA or gDNA derived from T cells, B-cell-depleted T cells, or PBMCs.

Per the study methods: Scientists estimated how many nucleated cells there were by amplifying reference gene primers. Libraries were prepared by immunoSEQ multiplex PCR; TCRdb keeps only in-frame clonotypes and omits some of them. The V and J calls and the clone size are those of that table, but D and trimming were determined from the DNA. Altogether tens of thousands of clones are present, 88% being singletons, with the ten largest covering approximately 40%. Seattle's enrolled individuals joined amid active infection and were then monitored longitudinally. The CDR3 length is 14 residues. Germline-derived CDR1 and CDR2 are LNHDA and SQIVND (reference sequence). The V end lost 5 bases, the J end lost 3 bases, and 11 bases lay between the germline ends.

Sequenced input: peripheral blood. This clonotype was sampled from a woman aged 55-69 years with COVID-19, enrolled during active disease. The chain is built from TRBV19 and TRBJ1-3; the D gene is possibly TRBD1 (5 bases). CDR3: CASSGWGYGNTIYF. The DNA for the CDR3 is TGTGCCAGTAGTGGATGGGGCTATGGAAACACCATATATTTT.